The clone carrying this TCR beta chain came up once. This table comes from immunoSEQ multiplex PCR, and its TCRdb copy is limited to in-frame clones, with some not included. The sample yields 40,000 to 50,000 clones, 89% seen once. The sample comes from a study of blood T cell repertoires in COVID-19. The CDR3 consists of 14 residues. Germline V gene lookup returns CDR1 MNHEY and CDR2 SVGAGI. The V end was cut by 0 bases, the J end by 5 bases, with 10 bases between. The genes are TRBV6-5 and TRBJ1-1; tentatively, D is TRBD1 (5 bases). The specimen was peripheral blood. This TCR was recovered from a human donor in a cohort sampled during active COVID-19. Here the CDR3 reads CASSYSGGGTEAFF. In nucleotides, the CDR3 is TGTGCCAGCAGTTACTCGGGGGGAGGAACTGAAGCTTTCTTT.